A selection of T cell receptor beta chains follows, all from one sample in a study of T cells in Graves' hyperthyroidism and ophthalmopathy. A single record per CDR3 protein comes from TCRdb applying MiXCR to the multiplex PCR reads. Here the sample spans about 560,000 distinct CDR3 sequences, 12% to 15% being singletons. The sequenced sample consisted of blood. The receptors were gathered from a woman aged 35 to 49 with Graves' hyperthyroidism. Each CDR3 is given with its conserved first and last residue. Each record gives: clone size, J gene, V gene, CDR3 protein. Clone size is given for some rows only: seen once, a few or many times, or a class if the clone is expanded.

clone size: many; J gene: TRBJ2-7; V gene: TRBV3-1; CDR3 protein: CASSHPGLASQNEQYF
clone size: many; J gene: TRBJ1-6; V gene: TRBV2; CDR3 protein: CASSEASSYNSPLHF
clone size: few; J gene: TRBJ1-6; V gene: TRBV20-1; CDR3 protein: CSARDPESYNSPLHF
clone size: many; J gene: TRBJ2-7; V gene: TRBV12-3/TRBV12-4; CDR3 protein: CASSTRLAGRYEQYF
clone size: many; J gene: TRBJ2-3; V gene: TRBV7-8; CDR3 protein: CASSSNGNTQYF
clone size: few; J gene: TRBJ1-2; V gene: TRBV5-6; CDR3 protein: CASSTGARTNYGYTF
clone size: NA; J gene: TRBJ1-2; V gene: TRBV28; CDR3 protein: CASSIQGAGGYTF
clone size: many; J gene: TRBJ1-1; V gene: TRBV20-1; CDR3 protein: CRPGQVGTEAFF
clone size: NA; J gene: TRBJ2-2; V gene: TRBV6-1; CDR3 protein: CASSAGTGGNTGELFF
clone size: NA; J gene: TRBJ2-3; V gene: TRBV12-3/TRBV12-4; CDR3 protein: CASSLEPDSTDTQYF
clone size: many; J gene: TRBJ2-5; V gene: TRBV9; CDR3 protein: CASSVVGSRAQETQYF
clone size: NA; J gene: TRBJ2-5; V gene: TRBV20-1; CDR3 protein: CSASPRTSGYQETQYF
clone size: many; J gene: TRBJ2-1; V gene: TRBV13; CDR3 protein: CASSTRATSPYNEQFF
clone size: NA; J gene: TRBJ2-3; V gene: TRBV5-6; CDR3 protein: CASSFLAVRGTDTQYF
clone size: many; J gene: TRBJ2-2; V gene: TRBV12-3/TRBV12-4; CDR3 protein: CASSESWGGTGELFF
clone size: NA; J gene: TRBJ2-1; V gene: TRBV12-3/TRBV12-4; CDR3 protein: CASSLSELQPREQFF
clone size: few; J gene: TRBJ2-1; V gene: TRBV5-1; CDR3 protein: CASSRLAGELWQYNEQFF
clone size: few; J gene: TRBJ2-2; V gene: TRBV7-2; CDR3 protein: CASSIGSGLAGRGGELFF
clone size: many; J gene: TRBJ2-7; V gene: TRBV10-3; CDR3 protein: CAISEADRVQYF
clone size: many; J gene: TRBJ2-2; V gene: TRBV2; CDR3 protein: CASGTGGLGLFF
clone size: many; J gene: TRBJ1-2; V gene: TRBV6-1; CDR3 protein: CASSGPTAYGYTF
clone size: NA; J gene: TRBJ2-1; V gene: TRBV11-2; CDR3 protein: CASSIDPPGGSYNEQFF
clone size: many; J gene: TRBJ2-5; V gene: TRBV28; CDR3 protein: CASSPPGQSPSRGYF
clone size: many; J gene: TRBJ2-3; V gene: TRBV11-2; CDR3 protein: CASSTFTDTQYF
clone size: few; J gene: TRBJ2-1; V gene: TRBV7-9; CDR3 protein: CASSPLYMSRESSYNEQFF
clone size: many; J gene: TRBJ2-5; V gene: TRBV9; CDR3 protein: CASSGTSGRAIGETQYF
clone size: many; J gene: TRBJ2-7; V gene: TRBV28; CDR3 protein: CASAGTSGRTEQYF
clone size: few; J gene: TRBJ2-6; V gene: TRBV5-1; CDR3 protein: CASSLTSVNSGANVLTF
clone size: NA; J gene: TRBJ2-5; V gene: TRBV5-1; CDR3 protein: CASKSHGGETQYF
clone size: many; J gene: TRBJ2-7; V gene: TRBV2; CDR3 protein: CASREQGIVDEQYF
clone size: many; J gene: TRBJ2-7; V gene: TRBV27; CDR3 protein: CASSLKGYDTYEQYF
clone size: many; J gene: TRBJ2-1; V gene: TRBV29-1; CDR3 protein: CSALDRGLRNEQFF
clone size: many; J gene: TRBJ2-1; V gene: TRBV3-1; CDR3 protein: CASSTRGAYNEQFF
clone size: NA; J gene: TRBJ1-1; V gene: TRBV4-1; CDR3 protein: CASSQEGQTNTEAFF
clone size: few; J gene: TRBJ2-3; V gene: TRBV6-1; CDR3 protein: CASSNRVTQYF
clone size: NA; J gene: TRBJ2-1; V gene: TRBV28; CDR3 protein: CASSFKVTGGLFF
clone size: NA; J gene: TRBJ2-3; V gene: TRBV15; CDR3 protein: CATSIGGGTDTQYF
clone size: many; J gene: TRBJ2-7; V gene: TRBV3-1; CDR3 protein: CASSQEGYSHYEQYF
clone size: NA; J gene: TRBJ1-5; V gene: TRBV19; CDR3 protein: CATERQGDSQPQHF
clone size: once; J gene: TRBJ1-6; V gene: TRBV6-1; CDR3 protein: CASSEDSRASPPLHF
clone size: many; J gene: TRBJ2-6; V gene: TRBV7-2; CDR3 protein: CASSSGGLGANVLTF
clone size: many; J gene: TRBJ1-5; V gene: TRBV20-1; CDR3 protein: CSARERTGGNQPQHF
clone size: NA; J gene: TRBJ2-7; V gene: TRBV25-1; CDR3 protein: CASSDSGIYEQYF
clone size: many; J gene: TRBJ1-2; V gene: TRBV11-1; CDR3 protein: CASRPTGYYGYTF
clone size: many; J gene: TRBJ1-5; V gene: TRBV28; CDR3 protein: CASSPYRDSNQPQHF
clone size: NA; J gene: TRBJ1-1; V gene: TRBV27; CDR3 protein: CASSLWGRDTEAFF
clone size: NA; J gene: TRBJ1-2; V gene: TRBV12-5; CDR3 protein: CASGFLGTGRLYGYTF
clone size: many; J gene: TRBJ2-7; V gene: TRBV20-1; CDR3 protein: CSADRGAYEQYF
clone size: NA; J gene: TRBJ2-1; V gene: TRBV29-1; CDR3 protein: CSVGSLLSSYNEQFF
clone size: many; J gene: TRBJ1-1; V gene: TRBV13; CDR3 protein: CASSHGQSRMNTEAFF
clone size: many; J gene: TRBJ1-4; V gene: TRBV2; CDR3 protein: CASGVPRQTATNEKLFF
clone size: NA; J gene: TRBJ2-3; V gene: TRBV15; CDR3 protein: CATSRGGVGLDTQYF
clone size: many; J gene: TRBJ2-4; V gene: TRBV5-1; CDR3 protein: CASSLGGILAKNIQYF
clone size: many; J gene: TRBJ2-2; V gene: TRBV12-3/TRBV12-4; CDR3 protein: CASIRTSGEDTGELFF
clone size: many; J gene: TRBJ2-3; V gene: TRBV18; CDR3 protein: CASSPGFRNTDTQYF
clone size: NA; J gene: TRBJ2-6; V gene: TRBV6-9; CDR3 protein: CASSYAFGAFGANVLTF
clone size: many; J gene: TRBJ2-7; V gene: TRBV28; CDR3 protein: CASSVERMNPYEQYF
clone size: many; J gene: TRBJ2-2; V gene: TRBV20-1; CDR3 protein: CSARNVAANTGELFF